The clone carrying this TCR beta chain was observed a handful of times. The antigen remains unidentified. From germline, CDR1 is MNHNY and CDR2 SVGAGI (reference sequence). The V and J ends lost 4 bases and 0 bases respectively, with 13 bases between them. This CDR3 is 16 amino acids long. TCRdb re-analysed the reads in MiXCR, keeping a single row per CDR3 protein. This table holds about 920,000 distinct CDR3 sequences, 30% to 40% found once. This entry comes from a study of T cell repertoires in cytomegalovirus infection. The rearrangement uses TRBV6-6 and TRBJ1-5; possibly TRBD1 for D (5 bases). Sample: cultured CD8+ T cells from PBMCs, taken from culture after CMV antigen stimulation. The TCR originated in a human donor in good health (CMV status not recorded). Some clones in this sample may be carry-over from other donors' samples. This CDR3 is CASSSSGFHSNQPQHF. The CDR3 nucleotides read TGTGCCAGCAGTTCGTCAGGGTTCCATAGCAATCAGCCCCAGCATTTT.